This TCR beta chain was sequenced for a study of blood T cell repertoires in COVID-19. Assay: immunoSEQ multiplex PCR; the TCRdb copy retains only in-frame clones and omits some. The data hold under 300,000 clones, with about nine tenths observed a single time. In germline, CDR1 is SGHTA, CDR2 FQGNSA. V lost 3 bases and J lost 5; bases outside the gene matches: 7. The CDR3 extends over 15 amino acids. Participant-given clinical history determined each cohort assignment. The sequencing sample was made of PBMCs or T cells enriched from blood (not recorded which). This TCR was recovered from a woman aged 40 to 49 who had recovered from COVID-19. V and J are TRBV7-2 and TRBJ2-3; 8 bases align to TRBD1. The CDR3 region is CASSLRTGKGDTQYF. The CDR3 DNA sequence: TGTGCCAGCAGCTTGAGGACAGGGAAAGGAGATACGCAGTATTTT.